This T cell receptor (beta chain) was retrieved from a study of T cell changes during pregnancy in multiple sclerosis. The germline V gene encodes CDR1 SQVTM and CDR2 ANQGSEA. CDR3 length: 12 amino acids. Trimming left V 6 bases short and J 6 bases short, with 14 bases between. This clone was seen more than once but under ten times. Produced via immunoSEQ multiplex PCR; TCRdb's table is partial and in-frame only. The top ten clones hold under 9.5% of a sample with about 46,000 clones, about 90% of them seen once. The sequence was obtained from a female donor with multiple sclerosis, enrolled in a pregnancy study. The V call is TRBV29-1, the J call TRBJ1-1; D unresolved. This sample comprised CD8+ T cells from peripheral blood mononuclear cells, obtained after pregnancy. DNA of the CDR3: TGCAGCGTCATTTGGGTCGAGGCTGAAGCTTTCTTT. It yields the protein CSVIWVEAEAFF. The variable domain in full, completed from reference TRBV29-1 and TRBJ1-1, reads SAVISQKPSRDICQRGTSLTIQCQVDSQVTMMFWYRQQPGQSLTLIATANQGSEATYESGFVIDKFPISRPNLTFSTLTVSNMSPEDSSIYLCSVIWVEAEAFFGQGTRLTVV.